Listed below are T cell receptor beta chains from one sample, sequenced in a study of shared clonotypes between healthy human individuals. The table came from immunoSEQ multiplex PCR; TCRdb's copy has only in-frame clones and leaves some out. In the table there are about 2.4 million clones, over 85% of which are singletons. The sample was naive CD4+ T cells sorted from blood. The receptors were sampled from a man younger than 30 in good health. Both conserved end residues are part of each CDR3. Each record gives: D gene, J gene, CDR3 length, V gene, clone size, CDR3 DNA, CDR3 protein. D genes are given only for firm matches. Size tells how often a clone was seen (once, few, many) or the class of an expanded clone, and some rows leave it out.

>TRBD1|TRBJ2-5|16|TRBV7-9|once
TGTGCCAGCAGCTTACCGGGACAGTCGATGCAAGAGACCCAGTACTTC
CASSLPGQSMQETQYF
>TRBD2|TRBJ2-3|13|TRBV28|.
TGTGCCAGCACCTGGGGAGGGACAGATACGCAGTATTTT
CASTWGGTDTQYF
>.|TRBJ1-4|14|TRBV5-5|once
TGTGCCAGCAGCTTGGTAGGAGTGGATGAAAAACTGTTTTTT
CASSLVGVDEKLFF
>TRBD1|TRBJ1-2|14|TRBV4-1|.
TGCGCCAGCAGCCGAGGAGGACAGGGGGATGGCTACACCTTC
CASSRGGQGDGYTF
>TRBD1|TRBJ2-7|14|TRBV6-1|.
TGTGCCACGTCCAGGGACAGGGGAAACTACGAGCAGTACTTC
CATSRDRGNYEQYF
>.|TRBJ2-3|15|TRBV5-4|.
TGTGCCAGCAGCTTGCCTTCGGCGGGTACAGATACGCAGTATTTT
CASSLPSAGTDTQYF
>TRBD1|TRBJ1-2|16|TRBV19|.
TGTGCCAGCACCCTAACCGGGACAGGGGGTATCTATGGCTACACCTTC
CASTLTGTGGIYGYTF
>TRBD1|TRBJ1-1|16|TRBV9|.
TGTGCCAGCAGCGCACATCAAGGGACAGGGCTCACTGAAGCTTTCTTT
CASSAHQGTGLTEAFF
>.|TRBJ2-1|14|TRBV7-9|.
TGTGCCAGCAGCCTACGGGGGGCAGGGAATGAGCAGTTCTTC
CASSLRGAGNEQFF
>.|TRBJ1-6|13|TRBV19|.
TGTGCCAGTAGTGGGACCCTTAATTCACCCCTCCACTTT
CASSGTLNSPLHF
>.|TRBJ2-5|13|TRBV7-2|.
TGTGCCAGCAGCCCCCGGACGGGAGAGACCCAGTACTTC
CASSPRTGETQYF
>.|TRBJ2-7|12|TRBV7-9|.
TGTGCCAGCAGTCGAGACCTCATCAAGCAGTACTTC
CASSRDLIKQYF
>TRBD2|TRBJ2-7|14|TRBV5-1|.
TGCGCCAGCAGCTCGGGACTAGCGGGCTACGAGCAGTACTTC
CASSSGLAGYEQYF
>.|TRBJ2-3|15|TRBV5-4|.
TGTGCCAGCAGCCTGGGGGGAGCAAGCACAGATACGCAGTATTTT
CASSLGGASTDTQYF
>.|TRBJ1-1|12|TRBV18|few
TGTGCCAGCTCCACGGACAACACTGAAGCTTTCTTT
CASSTDNTEAFF
>.|TRBJ1-6|17|TRBV5-1|once
TGCGCCAGCAGCTTGGGGGCTAGCTGGGGCGTTAATTCACCCCTCCACTTT
CASSLGASWGVNSPLHF
>.|TRBJ1-6|15|TRBV6-1|.
TGTGCCAGCAGTGAAGGGGGTTGGTTGGTTTCACCCCTCCACTTT
CASSEGGWLVSPLHF
>.|TRBJ1-1|14|TRBV5-4|.
TGTGCCAGCAGCTTGGCAGGGTCGAACACTGAAGCTTTCTTT
CASSLAGSNTEAFF
>TRBD1|TRBJ2-2|16|TRBV7-9|.
TGTGCCAGCAGGCCAAGGACAGGGATGAACACCGGGGAGCTGTTTTTT
CASRPRTGMNTGELFF
>TRBD1|TRBJ2-6|17|TRBV5-1|.
TGCGCCAGCACCTCCGGGACAGGGACCTCTGGGGCCAACGTCCTGACTTTC
CASTSGTGTSGANVLTF
>.|TRBJ2-2|13|TRBV10-1|.
TGCGCCAGCGGAACGCGTTCATCCGGGGAGCTGTTTTTT
CASGTRSSGELFF
>TRBD1|TRBJ2-7|15|TRBV6-5|.
TGTGCCAGCAGTTCCCGGGACAGGGGGATCTACGAGCAGTACTTC
CASSSRDRGIYEQYF
>.|TRBJ1-4|16|TRBV18|.
TGTGCCAGCTCACTTAGCAGGTCGGGAACTAATGAAAAACTGTTTTTT
CASSLSRSGTNEKLFF
>.|TRBJ2-1|15|TRBV2|.
TGTGCCAGCAGTGCGGAGGGGGGCACCTACAATGAGCAGTTCTTC
CASSAEGGTYNEQFF
>TRBD2|TRBJ2-7|15|TRBV5-4|.
TGTGCCAGCAGCTTGGTAGCGGGGGGGCCGGCCGAGCAGTACTTC
CASSLVAGGPAEQYF
>TRBD1|TRBJ2-3|15|TRBV7-9|.
TGTGCCAGCAGCCCTCGACAGGGTAGCACAGATACGCAGTATTTT
CASSPRQGSTDTQYF
>.|TRBJ2-7|11|TRBV18|.
TGTGCCAGCTCAGCAGGGTACGAGCAGTACTTC
CASSAGYEQYF
>.|TRBJ2-3|14|TRBV5-1|.
TGCGCCAGCAGCAGGGCTGGTCCGGCAGATACGCAGTATTTT
CASSRAGPADTQYF
>.|TRBJ1-4|21|TRBV30|.
TGTGCCTGGAGTGTACCCCCACGGACAGTTTCAAAGTCCGCAACTAATGAAAAACTGTTTTTT
CAWSVPPRTVSKSATNEKLFF
>.|TRBJ2-4|14|TRBV10-3|once
TGTGCCATCAGTGAGGGACTCGGGTTACACATTCAGTACTTC
CAISEGLGLHIQYF
>TRBD2|TRBJ2-7|15|TRBV19|.
TGTGCCAGTAGTCCTCGGACTAGCGGGAAAGGCGAGCAGTACTTC
CASSPRTSGKGEQYF
>.|TRBJ1-6|15|TRBV2|.
TGTGCCAGCAGTGACGTTGGACGAGGGAATTCACCCCTCCACTTT
CASSDVGRGNSPLHF
>.|TRBJ1-2|16|TRBV27|.
TGTGCCAGCAGTTTATCGGGCAGACCAGAGAACTATGGCTACACCTTC
CASSLSGRPENYGYTF
>TRBD1|TRBJ1-5|15|TRBV2|.
TGTGCCAGCAGTGAGTCGGACAGGCGCAATCAGCCCCAGCATTTT
CASSESDRRNQPQHF
>.|TRBJ2-5|15|TRBV5-1|.
TGCGCCAGCAGCTTGGTTATGTCTCTTGGGGAGACCCAGTACTTC
CASSLVMSLGETQYF
>.|TRBJ1-4|15|TRBV5-1|.
TGCGCCAGCAGCTTGGAGGGGCGGATTAATGAAAAACTGTTTTTT
CASSLEGRINEKLFF
>.|TRBJ1-2|15|TRBV7-2|.
TGTGCCAGCAGCTTAGAGGTGCAACTGGGAGGTGGCTACACCTTC
CASSLEVQLGGGYTF
>.|TRBJ2-7|11|TRBV6-1|.
TGTGCCATCGAAGGGGGGGTTGAGCAGTACTTC
CAIEGGVEQYF